This TCR beta chain was recorded in a study of cytomegalovirus exposure and HLA in healthy donors. Notes on the study in general: The authors considered a cluster of highly shared sequence variants likely to be a sequencing artifact. The study labeled fewer than 200 TCR beta chains cytomegalovirus-associated. A link between a missense DCLRE1C variant and TCR beta V- and J-gene trimming emerged from a later analysis. It has been reported that TCR beta sequences accurately predicted the HLA-A and HLA-B alleles of most subjects.

This CDR3 has 13 residues. Germline V gene data show CDR1 as SGHRS and CDR2 as YFSETQ. The V end was cut by 6 bases, the J end by 7 bases, with 13 bases between. This PCR relied on a set of 60 Vbeta primers and 13 Jbeta primers. Profiled with immunoSEQ multiplex PCR; TCRdb holds only in-frame clones, not every one. Here the sample spans tens of thousands of clones, 65% to 80% being singletons. The sample holds a few counts of this clone. Its antigen is as yet unknown. The rearrangement joins TRBV5-1 to TRBJ1-4, with D possibly being TRBD1 (6 bases). The sequenced material came from PBMCs. The clonotype was recovered from a man aged 25-45 years in good health and CMV-seropositive. The CDR3 is CASTRGAGEKLFF. CDR3 DNA: TGCGCCAGCACCCGGGGGGCGGGTGAAAAACTGTTTTTT.